This T cell receptor beta chain was captured in a study of graft-versus-host responses after intestinal transplantation. Post-transplant marrow was drawn from the posterior iliac crest or another site. Sequencing was performed with immunoSEQ multiplex PCR; in TCRdb, only in-frame clones are kept and a portion is missing. The data contain around 71,000 clones, roughly 92% of them singletons. With 0 bases removed from V and 0 bases from J, the gap between germline ends came to 12 bases. CDR1 SGHRS and CDR2 YFSETQ come from the germline V gene. The CDR3 has 16 residues. This sample comprised bone marrow, obtained roughly 780 days after intestinal transplantation. The source is a human patient who received an intestinal transplant, so some T cells may come from the graft donor. V is TRBV5-1 and J is TRBJ1-1; D gene unclear. As DNA, the CDR3 is TGCGCCAGCAGCTTGGAGGGCAGCTATTTGAACACTGAAGCTTTCTTT. Residues: CASSLEGSYLNTEAFF.